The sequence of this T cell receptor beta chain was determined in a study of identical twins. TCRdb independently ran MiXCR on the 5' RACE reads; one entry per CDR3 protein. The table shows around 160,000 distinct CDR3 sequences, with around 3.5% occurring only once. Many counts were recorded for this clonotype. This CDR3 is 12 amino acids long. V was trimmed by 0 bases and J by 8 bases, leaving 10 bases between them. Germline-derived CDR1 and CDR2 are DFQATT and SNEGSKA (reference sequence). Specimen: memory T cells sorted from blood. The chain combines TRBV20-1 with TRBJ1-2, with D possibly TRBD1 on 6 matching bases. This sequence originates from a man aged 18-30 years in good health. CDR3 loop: CSAREGGWGYTF. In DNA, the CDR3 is TGCAGTGCTAGAGAAGGGGGGTGGGGCTACACCTTC.